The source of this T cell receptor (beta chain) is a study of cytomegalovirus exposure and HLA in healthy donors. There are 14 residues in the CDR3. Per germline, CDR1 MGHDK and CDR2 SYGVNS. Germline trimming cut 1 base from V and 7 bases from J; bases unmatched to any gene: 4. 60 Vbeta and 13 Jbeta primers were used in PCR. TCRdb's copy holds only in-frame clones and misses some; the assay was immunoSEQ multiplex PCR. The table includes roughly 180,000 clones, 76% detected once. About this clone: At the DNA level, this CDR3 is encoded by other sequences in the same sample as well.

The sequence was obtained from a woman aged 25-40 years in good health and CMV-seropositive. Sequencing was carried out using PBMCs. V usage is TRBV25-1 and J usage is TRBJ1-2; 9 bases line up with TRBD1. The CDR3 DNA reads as TGTGCCAGCAGTGAATTACAGGGGGCATTTGGCTACACCTTC. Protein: CASSELQGAFGYTF.